These T cell receptor beta chains were read from a single sample in a study of T cells in Graves' hyperthyroidism and ophthalmopathy. MiXCR, applied by TCRdb to the multiplex PCR reads, yields one record per CDR3 protein. The sample has around 580,000 distinct CDR3 sequences, over 15% seen once. The sequenced sample was blood. The receptors derive from a woman between 18 and 30 years old with Graves' hyperthyroidism. Both conserved end residues are part of each CDR3. The order of the fields is D gene, J gene, V gene, clone size, CDR3 DNA, CDR3 protein. A D gene is named only where the DNA matches it firmly. Not every row has a clone size; where given, it reads once, few, many or a size class.

TRBD1 | TRBJ1-5 | TRBV12-3/TRBV12-4 | many | TGTGCCAGCAGTCTGGACAGGGTCGGGGTTCAGCCCCAGCATTTT | CASSLDRVGVQPQHF
NA | TRBJ1-1 | TRBV30 | many | TGTGCCTGGAGTAAGTTGTCCGGCTTCACTGAAGCTTTCTTT | CAWSKLSGFTEAFF
NA | TRBJ2-2 | TRBV3-1 | many | TGTGCCAGCAGCCCTCCGGGGCGAAAGAACACCGGGGAGCTGTTTTTT | CASSPPGRKNTGELFF
TRBD2 | TRBJ2-3 | TRBV5-5 | NA | TGTGCCAGCAGCTTGCCTCTGGGACTACCCACAGATACGCAGTATTTT | CASSLPLGLPTDTQYF
NA | TRBJ1-1 | TRBV6-1 | NA | TGTGCCAGCAGGGGGGGGGGGCCCGAAGCTTTCTTT | CASRGGGPEAFF
NA | TRBJ2-1 | TRBV19 | many | TGTGCCAGTAGCGCTGGGGGAGCGGATTACAATGAGCAGTTCTTC | CASSAGGADYNEQFF
TRBD1 | TRBJ1-6 | TRBV19 | few | TGTGCCAGTAAAGACAGGGCGCATTCACCCCTCCACTTT | CASKDRAHSPLHF
TRBD2 | TRBJ2-3 | TRBV7-2 | many | TGTGCCAGCAGCCTCATCTTAGCGGGAGGGCCGGATACGCAGTATTTT | CASSLILAGGPDTQYF
NA | TRBJ2-5 | TRBV6-2/TRBV6-3 | few | TGTGCCAGCAGTTACTCGGTACGGCAGGCCACCCAAGAGACCCAGTACTTC | CASSYSVRQATQETQYF
NA | TRBJ2-7 | TRBV14 | few | TGTGCCAGCAGCCAAGACGGCGGCAGCTCCTACGAGCAGTACTTC | CASSQDGGSSYEQYF
TRBD2 | TRBJ2-1 | TRBV11-2 | NA | TGTGCCAGCAGGTTAGCGGGAGGGCTCAATGAGCAGTTCTTC | CASRLAGGLNEQFF
NA | TRBJ1-2 | TRBV7-2 | many | TGTGCCAGCAGCTTAGGGCTCGGCTCCAACTATGGCTACACCTTC | CASSLGLGSNYGYTF
NA | TRBJ1-5 | TRBV12-3/TRBV12-4 | many | TGTGCCAGCAGTCGTCAGGGGCCGAATCAGCCCCAGCATTTT | CASSRQGPNQPQHF
TRBD1 | TRBJ2-2 | TRBV12-3/TRBV12-4 | many | TGTGCCAGCAGTTCCCGGGACAGGGGTGTTCACACCGGGGAGCTGTTTTTT | CASSSRDRGVHTGELFF
TRBD2 | TRBJ2-1 | TRBV27 | NA | TGTGCCAGCAGTTCAGTCGCTAGCGGGAACAATGAGCAGTTCTTC | CASSSVASGNNEQFF
TRBD2 | TRBJ2-5 | TRBV6-2/TRBV6-3 | NA | TGTGCCAGCATTATGGGGACTAGCGGCCAAGAGACCCAGTACTTC | CASIMGTSGQETQYF
NA | TRBJ1-2 | TRBV13 | NA | TGTGCCAGCAGCCTGGGGTCCGAGGGTGGCTACACCTTC | CASSLGSEGGYTF
NA | TRBJ2-1 | TRBV14 | many | TGTGCCAGCAGCCGTGGACAGAACAATGAGCAGTTCTTC | CASSRGQNNEQFF
TRBD2 | TRBJ2-1 | TRBV12-3/TRBV12-4 | NA | TGTGCCAGCACCTGGGGGGGGGATGAGCAGTTCTTC | CASTWGGDEQFF
NA | TRBJ1-3 | TRBV12-3/TRBV12-4 | NA | TGTGCCAGCTCACCAGGGCAAGCCTCTGGAAACACCATATATTTT | CASSPGQASGNTIYF
TRBD1 | TRBJ2-7 | TRBV5-6 | few | TGTGCCAGCAGCTATGACAGGGCCTACGAGCAGTACTTC | CASSYDRAYEQYF
TRBD1 | TRBJ2-3 | TRBV12-3/TRBV12-4 | many | TGTGCCAGCAGAAGGGGGCGGGTTACAGATACGCAGTATTTT | CASRRGRVTDTQYF
NA | TRBJ2-7 | TRBV20-1 | NA | TGCAGTGCTCTCCGGGACCCCTCCTACGAGCAGTACTTC | CSALRDPSYEQYF